This record concerns one TCR beta chain sequence. This entry belongs to a study of blood T cell repertoires in COVID-19. In the study overall: Samples representing acute and convalescent COVID-19 were sourced from the United States, Italy and Spain.

V was clipped by 0 bases and J by 0 bases, with 15 bases between them. The length of the CDR3 is 16 residues. Germline V gene lookup returns CDR1 GTSNPN and CDR2 SVGIG (reference sequence). Source study methods: Nucleated cell counts were estimated from reference gene primer amplification. Assay: immunoSEQ multiplex PCR; the TCRdb copy retains only in-frame clones and omits some. The V and J calls and clone size are taken from that table; D and trimming were inferred from the DNA. Of about 240,000 clones listed, around four fifths are singletons. The specimen sequenced was peripheral blood. The chain has TRBV30 and TRBJ2-7; D gene ambiguous. The clonotype comes from a woman aged 60-75 years with active or convalescent COVID-19. This chain's CDR3 is CAWSVQQTTLSYEQYF. The CDR3 coding sequence is TGTGCCTGGAGTGTACAGCAGACCACCCTCTCCTACGAGCAGTACTTC. The complete variable domain, with remaining parts taken from reference TRBV30 and TRBJ2-7, reads SQTIHQWPATLVQPVGSPLSLECTVEGTSNPNLYWYRQAAGRGLQLLFYSVGIGQISSEVPQNLSASRPQDRQFILSSKKLLLSDSGFYLCAWSVQQTTLSYEQYFGPGTRLTVT.